The 5 T cell receptor beta chains given below trace back to one sample, sequenced in a study of human T cells and chemical hapten exposure (dated by TCRdb to the early 2020s). The library was prepared using 5' RACE. Instrument used: Illumina MiSeq. The public sequencing data were trimmed at Q25 with fastp and processed into clonotypes with MiXCR by TCRdb, which kept only in-frame beta chains. Records with the same CDR3 protein are collapsed into one entry carrying the most frequent genes and DNA. The sample has 95,000 to 120,000 distinct CDR3 sequences on record, approximately 20% of them singletons. The top ten clones comprise 2.8% of the sample. Total RNA was extracted from unfractionated whole blood collected in Tempus Blood RNA tubes. Source of these receptors: a human donor in good health.

This clonotype was seen many times. V is TRBV10-3 and J is TRBJ2-7, with 9 bases that match TRBD1. The V gene's germline CDR1 is ENHRY and CDR2 SYGVKD. The length of the CDR3 is 14 residues. The V segment lost 2 bases and the J segment 4 bases; nucleotides outside the gene matches: 3. This chain's CDR3 is CAISEKGQGYEQYF. CDR3 nucleotides: TGTGCCATCAGTGAGAAGGGACAGGGTTACGAGCAGTACTTC.

This rearrangement joins TRBV24-1 to TRBJ2-6; no clear D. From germline, CDR1 is KGHDR and CDR2 SFDVKD. The CDR3 contains 13 residues. The V end lost 9 bases, the J end lost 4 bases, and 9 bases lay between the germline ends. Written as DNA, the CDR3 is TGTGCCACCTTCCCTCCCGGGGCCAACGTCCTGACTTTC. It specifies CATFPPGANVLTF.

This chain uses TRBV24-1 with TRBJ1-2; D ambiguous. Per the germline V gene, CDR1 is KGHDR and CDR2 is SFDVKD. V was pared by 6 bases and J by 6 bases, with 16 bases between. This CDR3 is 14 amino acids long. CDR3 bases: TGTGCCACCAGTCCAAAGGCAGGAGTCAATGGCTACACCTTC. This translates into CATSPKAGVNGYTF.

V gene TRBV3-1 combines with J gene TRBJ2-1; 10 positions match TRBD2. The CDR3 loop spans 15 amino acids. V dropped 3 bases and J dropped 7; count of bases not matched to a gene: 6. The germline CDR1 and CDR2 sequences are LGHDT and YNNKEL (reference sequence). Written as DNA, the CDR3 is TGTGCCAGCAGCCAGGCCGGGACTAGCGCAAATGAGCAGTTCTTC. Translated, it gives CASSQAGTSANEQFF.

There are a few counts of this clonotype. This chain joins TRBV4-2 and TRBJ2-7; 8 bases are shared with TRBD2. Germline trimming cut 4 bases from V and 5 bases from J; bases unmatched to any gene: 7. CDR1 and CDR2 (germline): LGHNA, YNFKEQ. The CDR3 runs to 14 residues. As DNA, the CDR3 is TGTGCCAGCAGCCGGTTAGCGGGAAAGGACGAGCAGTACTTC. Translation: CASSRLAGKDEQYF.